This T cell receptor beta chain appears in the sequencing data of a study of T-cell memory formation after mild COVID-19. With 4 bases clipped from V and 5 bases from J, the junction kept 4 bases outside the gene matches. Germline loops: CDR1 KGHDR, CDR2 SFDVKD. CDR3 size: 15 residues. TCRdb reprocessed the 5' RACE reads via MiXCR and lists one record per CDR3 protein. This sample has about 430,000 distinct CDR3 sequences, with approximately 25% found just once. Sample: PBMCs or a T cell subset sorted from them (not recorded which). This sequence originates from an adult woman who had mild COVID-19 (a few samples of this study predate the infection). Cell type and time point are not known. The chain links TRBV24-1 to TRBJ1-5, with 10 bases identical to TRBD1. The CDR3 protein is CATSDPGTGDQPQHF. The CDR3 bases are TGTGCCACCAGTGACCCAGGGACAGGGGATCAGCCCCAGCATTTT.